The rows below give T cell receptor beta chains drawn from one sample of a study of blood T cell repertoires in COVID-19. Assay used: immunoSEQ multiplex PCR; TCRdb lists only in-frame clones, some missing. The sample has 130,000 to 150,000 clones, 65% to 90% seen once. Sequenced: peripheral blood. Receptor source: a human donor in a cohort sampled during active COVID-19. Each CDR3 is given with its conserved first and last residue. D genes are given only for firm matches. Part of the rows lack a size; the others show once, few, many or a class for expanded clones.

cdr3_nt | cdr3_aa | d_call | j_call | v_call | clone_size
TGTGCCAGTAGTAAGCTAGCGGGAGGTTCAGGTGGGGCCAACGTCCTGACTTTC | CASSKLAGGSGGANVLTF | TRBD2 | TRBJ2-6 | TRBV19 | -
TGTGCCAGCAGCGGGGCTTTGCGGGGCAATGAGCAGTTCTTC | CASSGALRGNEQFF | - | TRBJ2-1 | TRBV9 | -
TGTGCCAGCAACCGGGACAGGGCTAATTCACCCCTCCACTTT | CASNRDRANSPLHF | TRBD1 | TRBJ1-6 | TRBV7-8 | -
TGTGCCAGCAGCTTGGCAGGGCTAGCGGGAGGGCCCTCCTACGAGCAGTACTTC | CASSLAGLAGGPSYEQYF | TRBD2 | TRBJ2-7 | TRBV5-5 | -
TGTGCCAGCAGCCTAGAAGGTGATACGCAGTATTTT | CASSLEGDTQYF | - | TRBJ2-3 | TRBV7-3 | -
TGTGCCAGCAGCTTAACACAGGCAGGGGGCACTGAAGCTTTCTTT | CASSLTQAGGTEAFF | TRBD1 | TRBJ1-1 | TRBV7-9 | few
TGCGCCAGCGCACCCTCAAGCGGGAGCCCCTACGAGCAGTACTTC | CASAPSSGSPYEQYF | TRBD2 | TRBJ2-7 | TRBV5-1 | few
TGTGCCAGCAGCTTAGCGCGGCTGACCCGGGGAGTCCAGTACTTC | CASSLARLTRGVQYF | - | TRBJ2-5 | TRBV7-2 | few
TGCAGTGCTGGACAGCCCGATGAGCAGTTCTTC | CSAGQPDEQFF | - | TRBJ2-1 | TRBV20-1 | -
TGCGCCAGCAGCCCTCGGACTAGCGGGAGCTACGAGCAGTACTTC | CASSPRTSGSYEQYF | TRBD2 | TRBJ2-7 | TRBV5-1 | -
TGTGCCAGCAGCTTAAGGAGTTATAGCAATCAGCCCCAGCATTTT | CASSLRSYSNQPQHF | - | TRBJ1-5 | TRBV5-6 | -
TGTGCCAGCAGTTACGCGGGCGGGTCAGATACGCAGTATTTT | CASSYAGGSDTQYF | - | TRBJ2-3 | TRBV6-2/TRBV6-3 | -
TGTGCCAGCAGTACAGAATTCTCTGGAAACACCATATATTTT | CASSTEFSGNTIYF | - | TRBJ1-3 | TRBV2 | -
TGCGCCAGCAGCCCCGGACTAGCGGGAGATCGTACAGATACGCAGTATTTT | CASSPGLAGDRTDTQYF | TRBD2 | TRBJ2-3 | TRBV5-1 | -
TGTGCCAGCAGCTCCTTAGCGGGGAGCTCCTACAATGAGCAGTTCTTC | CASSSLAGSSYNEQFF | TRBD2 | TRBJ2-1 | TRBV7-3 | -
TGTGCCACCATCGCAGGGCCTGTCGCAGATACGCAGTATTTT | CATIAGPVADTQYF | - | TRBJ2-3 | TRBV24-1 | -
TGTGCCAGCAGTGCTTGGGGCAGTTCGGAGGAGCAGTTCTTC | CASSAWGSSEEQFF | - | TRBJ2-1 | TRBV28 | -
TGTGCCACCAGCAGAGCCCGGGGGGGAGATACGCAGTATTTT | CATSRARGGDTQYF | TRBD2 | TRBJ2-3 | TRBV15 | -
TGTGCCAGCAGCCAGGGGGGCAATCAGCCCCAGCATTTT | CASSQGGNQPQHF | TRBD1 | TRBJ1-5 | TRBV11-2 | few
TGTGCCAGGAGCGGGAGGACCTCCTACGAGCAGTACTTC | CARSGRTSYEQYF | TRBD2 | TRBJ2-7 | TRBV2 | -
TGCGCCAGCAGCAAGGTCAGGGATCAAGAGACCCAGTACTTC | CASSKVRDQETQYF | - | TRBJ2-5 | TRBV5-1 | once
TGTGCCAGCAGCCAAGATCGAGACATGGATACGCAGTATTTT | CASSQDRDMDTQYF | - | TRBJ2-3 | TRBV14 | -
TGTGCTAGTGGTTTTAATTCGGGGGATGGCACCGGGGAGCTGTTTTTT | CASGFNSGDGTGELFF | - | TRBJ2-2 | TRBV12-5 | -
TGCGCCAGCAGCTTGGGGTGGAGAGGAAGCTACAATGAGCAGTTCTTC | CASSLGWRGSYNEQFF | - | TRBJ2-1 | TRBV5-1 | -
TGTGCCAGCAGTGGCGAGGGCATATTAGAAAAACTGTTTTTT | CASSGEGILEKLFF | - | TRBJ1-4 | TRBV5-5 | -
TGCAGTGCTGGTGGACTAGCGGGAGTTAGAACAGATACGCAGTATTTT | CSAGGLAGVRTDTQYF | TRBD2 | TRBJ2-3 | TRBV20-1 | -
TGTGCCAGCAGTTACCCCGGGAGGACCTACGAGCAGTACTTC | CASSYPGRTYEQYF | TRBD2 | TRBJ2-7 | TRBV6-7 | few
TGTGCCAGCAGCTTGGCCTCCGGGACTAGCGGGAGGGCCGAAGAGACCCAGTACTTC | CASSLASGTSGRAEETQYF | TRBD2 | TRBJ2-5 | TRBV5-5 | -
TGTGCCAGCAGCCCGCGGACTAGCGGGAGTTACAATGAGCAGTTCTTC | CASSPRTSGSYNEQFF | TRBD2 | TRBJ2-1 | TRBV13 | -
TGTGCCAGCAGCTCTTCTCCCGAGCAGTACTTC | CASSSSPEQYF | - | TRBJ2-7 | TRBV11-2 | once
TGTGCCAGCAGCCCCGGACAGTACCCGAATCAGCCCCAGCATTTT | CASSPGQYPNQPQHF | - | TRBJ1-5 | TRBV6-2/TRBV6-3 | -
TGTGCCAGCAGCTCAAGTGGGAGGGGGTCTTACGCTGAAGCTTTCTTT | CASSSSGRGSYAEAFF | - | TRBJ1-1 | TRBV9 | -
TGTGCCAGCAGCTCGACACCAAACTATGGCTACACCTTC | CASSSTPNYGYTF | - | TRBJ1-2 | TRBV5-5 | -
TGTGCCAGCAGCCAAGATGGGGGGGCGGCGGGTCAAGAGACCCAGTACTTC | CASSQDGGAAGQETQYF | - | TRBJ2-5 | TRBV4-2 | few
TGCAGCGTAGACAGACGGGAGCCAGGCGAGCAGTACTTC | CSVDRREPGEQYF | - | TRBJ2-7 | TRBV29-1 | -
TGTGCCAGCAGCTTGTCACCGGGACAGGGGAACGGCTACACCTTC | CASSLSPGQGNGYTF | TRBD1 | TRBJ1-2 | TRBV7-3 | -